Below, 9 T cell receptor beta chains from the same sample are listed, as sequenced in a study of T cell repertoires in cytomegalovirus infection (dated 2019 in TCRdb). The sequencer was an Illumina HiSeq 1500. TCRdb itself trimmed the public reads at Q25 with fastp, ran MiXCR and retained productive beta chains. Entries are consolidated by CDR3 protein sequence, retaining the most common genes and DNA. In all, the sample holds some 180,000 distinct CDR3 sequences, and 15% to 20% of those were seen once. The top ten hold about 2.9% of the sample. Input material: PBMCs. Receptors were obtained from a human donor in good health (CMV status not recorded). Some clones in this sample may be carry-over from other donors' samples.

Ten or more counts support this clonotype. V is TRBV19 and J is TRBJ2-1; tentatively, D is TRBD2 (5 bases). Trimming left V 3 bases short and J 1 base short, with 13 bases between. The CDR3 extends over 16 amino acids. Germline values: CDR1 LNHDA, CDR2 SQIVND (reference sequence). The CDR3 sequence is CASSMISGTSYNEQFF. CDR3 DNA: TGTGCCAGTAGTATGATCAGCGGTACGTCCTACAATGAGCAGTTCTTC.

This clonotype occurred many times. This sequence joins TRBV5-6 and TRBJ2-7; perhaps TRBD1 as D (6 bases). The CDR3 has 15 residues. Per the germline V gene, CDR1 is SGHDT and CDR2 is YYEEEE. Trimming pared 0 bases from V and 2 bases from J, leaving 12 bases between. The DNA of the CDR3 is TGTGCCAGCAGCTTGGGACAGGACACCACCTACGAGCAGTACTTC. Translated, it gives CASSLGQDTTYEQYF.

The rearrangement links TRBV10-3 to TRBJ2-1; weak D call: TRBD2 (6 bases). The CDR3 covers 15 residues. V was pared by 3 bases and J by 6 bases, with 15 bases between. Looked up from germline, CDR1 is ENHRY and CDR2 is SYGVKD. The CDR3 sequence: CAISDGLSEGNEQFF. In DNA form, the CDR3 reads TGTGCCATCAGTGATGGGCTATCGGAGGGCAATGAGCAGTTCTTC.

The chain joins TRBV27 to TRBJ2-7; 12 bases agree with TRBD2. The trim removed 6 bases at V and 3 bases at J, leaving 9 bases unmatched. CDR1 and CDR2 (germline): MNHEY, SMNVEV (reference sequence). CDR3 length: 16 amino acids. CDR3 sequence (DNA): TGTGCCAGCAGAGGACTAGCGGGATTGGGTCTCTACGAGCAGTACTTC. Amino acids: CASRGLAGLGLYEQYF.

This clonotype was detected a few times. The chain links TRBV7-2 to TRBJ1-1; D uncertain. Trimming cost V 1 base and J 7 bases, with 16 bases left between them. CDR3 length equals 15 residues. From germline, CDR1 is SGHTA and CDR2 FQGNSA. The CDR3 sequence: CASSLVPSGRVEAFF. DNA of the CDR3: TGTGCCAGCAGCTTAGTCCCGTCTGGGAGAGTTGAAGCTTTCTTT.

In its sample, this clonotype was seen a few times. This sequence joins TRBV29-1 and TRBJ1-2; D is uncertain. Trimming shortened V by 0 bases and J by 0 bases, and 5 bases separated the two germline ends. The CDR3 totals 13 residues. Germline V gives CDR1 SQVTM, CDR2 ANQGSEA. The CDR3 loop reads CSVEEKANYGYTF. In DNA form, the CDR3 reads TGCAGCGTTGAAGAAAAGGCTAACTATGGCTACACCTTC.

In this sample, this clonotype turned up many times. The chain is built from TRBV7-2 and TRBJ2-7, with a tentative D call TRBD1 (5 bases). The CDR3 runs 14 residues. V was trimmed by 6 bases and J by 2 bases, leaving 14 bases between them. The germline CDR1 and CDR2 sequences are SGHTA and FQGNSA. The CDR3 is CASSSMGPPYEQYF. CDR3 DNA: TGTGCCAGCAGTTCAATGGGGCCACCCTACGAGCAGTACTTC.

This clonotype was counted ten times or more. The CDR3, as DNA: TGTGCCAGCACGCCAAGCGGGGAGCAGTTCTTC. The encoded protein is CASTPSGEQFF. V and J are TRBV7-2 and TRBJ2-1; D is possibly TRBD2 (6 bases). Per the germline V gene, CDR1 is SGHTA and CDR2 is FQGNSA. The CDR3 contains 11 residues. The V end lost 7 bases, the J end lost 10 bases, and 11 bases lay between the germline ends.

This clonotype was seen a few times. V gene TRBV20-1 combines with J gene TRBJ2-1, with D perhaps matching TRBD2 (5 bases). The length of the CDR3 is 14 residues. Trimming shortened V by 6 bases and J by 7 bases, and 19 bases separated the two germline ends. Germline loops: CDR1 DFQATT, CDR2 SNEGSKA (reference sequence). For the CDR3, the DNA is TGCAGTGCGGGGAGTGCGGTCGGGATAAATGAGCAGTTCTTC. It encodes CSAGSAVGINEQFF.